The source of this T cell receptor beta chain is a study of T-cell memory formation after mild COVID-19. cDNA libraries for TCR alpha and TCR beta, carrying sample barcodes and UMIs, came from 5'RACE with constant-segment primers. MiXCR, run by TCRdb on the 5' RACE reads, gives a single entry per CDR3 protein. The sample lists more than 110,000 distinct CDR3 sequences, 13% to 15% occurring once. Germline-derived CDR1 and CDR2 are LGHDT and YNNKEL (reference sequence). Trimming at V came to 0 bases and at J to 4 bases, leaving 5 bases not matched to a gene. The CDR3 totals 16 residues. Only a few counts were recorded for this clonotype. Its antigen is still unknown. General study results and limits: Several responding clones turned up in pre-infection memory, indicating that cross-reactive memory may have taken part.

The chain combines TRBV3-1 with TRBJ1-4; 7 bases align to TRBD1. Sequencing input: PBMCs or a T cell subset sorted from them (not recorded which). The clonotype comes from an adult woman who had mild COVID-19 (a few samples of this study predate the infection). Cell type and time point are not known. This chain's CDR3 is CASSQDLGQINEKLFF. The CDR3, as DNA: TGTGCCAGCAGCCAAGATTTGGGACAGATTAATGAAAAACTGTTTTTT. Complete variable domain (other parts from reference TRBV3-1 and TRBJ1-4): DTAVSQTPKYLVTQMGNDKSIKCEQNLGHDTMYWYKQDSKKFLKIMFSYNNKELIINETVPNRFSPKSPDKAHLNLHINSLELGDSAVYFCASSQDLGQINEKLFFGSGTQLSVL.